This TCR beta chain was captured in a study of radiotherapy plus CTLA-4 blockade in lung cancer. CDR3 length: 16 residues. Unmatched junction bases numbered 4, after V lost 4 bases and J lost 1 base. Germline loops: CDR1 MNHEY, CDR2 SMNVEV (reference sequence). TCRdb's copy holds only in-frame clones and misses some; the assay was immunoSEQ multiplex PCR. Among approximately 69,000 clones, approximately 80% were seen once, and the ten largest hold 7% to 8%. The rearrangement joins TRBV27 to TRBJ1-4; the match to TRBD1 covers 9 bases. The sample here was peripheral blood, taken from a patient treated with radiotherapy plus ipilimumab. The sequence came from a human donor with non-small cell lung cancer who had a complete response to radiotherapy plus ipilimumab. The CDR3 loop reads CASSYGTGLTNEKLFF. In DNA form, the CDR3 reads TGTGCCAGCAGTTATGGGACAGGGTTAACTAATGAAAAACTGTTTTTT. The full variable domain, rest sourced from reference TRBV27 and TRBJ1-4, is EAQVTQNPRYLITVTGKKLTVTCSQNMNHEYMSWYRQDPGLGLRQIYYSMNVEVTDKGDVPEGYKVSRKEKRNFPLILESPSPNQTSLYFCASSYGTGLTNEKLFFGSGTQLSVL.